Listed below are T cell receptor beta chains from one sample, sequenced in a study of blood T cell repertoires in COVID-19. Clones were read by immunoSEQ multiplex PCR, and TCRdb kept only the in-frame ones, dropping some. The table records a few hundred thousand clones, 87% of them present only once. The sequenced material came from PBMCs or T cells enriched from blood (not recorded which). These TCRs come from a woman between 25 and 40 years old who had recovered from COVID-19. Both conserved end residues are part of each CDR3. The order of the fields is clone size, V gene, D gene, J gene, CDR3 protein, CDR3 DNA. D genes are given only for firm matches. Some rows mark clone size as missing; the rest say once, few, many or name a class of expanded clone.

clone size: .; V gene: TRBV12-5; D gene: .; J gene: TRBJ1-2; CDR3 protein: CASGLVLGTKGNYGYTF; CDR3 DNA: TGTGCTAGTGGTTTGGTACTAGGGACAAAGGGAAACTATGGCTACACCTTC
clone size: .; V gene: TRBV7-2; D gene: TRBD2; J gene: TRBJ2-7; CDR3 protein: CASSPPTSGTDYEQYF; CDR3 DNA: TGTGCCAGCAGCCCTCCTACTAGCGGGACAGACTACGAGCAGTACTTC
clone size: .; V gene: TRBV5-1; D gene: TRBD1; J gene: TRBJ2-5; CDR3 protein: CASSEITGTGGGETQYF; CDR3 DNA: TGCGCCAGCAGCGAGATCACCGGGACAGGGGGCGGGGAGACCCAGTACTTC
clone size: .; V gene: TRBV19; D gene: TRBD2; J gene: TRBJ2-1; CDR3 protein: CASSLEELAGGPELGCEQFF; CDR3 DNA: TGTGCCAGTAGTCTCGAAGAACTAGCGGGAGGGCCAGAGTTGGGGTGCGAGCAGTTCTTC
clone size: .; V gene: TRBV18; D gene: TRBD2; J gene: TRBJ2-7; CDR3 protein: CASSPGLAGSYEQYF; CDR3 DNA: TGTGCCAGCTCACCCGGACTAGCGGGGTCCTACGAGCAGTACTTC
clone size: .; V gene: TRBV10-2; D gene: TRBD1; J gene: TRBJ2-2; CDR3 protein: CASGQANTGELFF; CDR3 DNA: TGCGCCAGTGGACAGGCGAACACCGGGGAGCTGTTTTTT
clone size: .; V gene: TRBV5-4; D gene: TRBD1; J gene: TRBJ1-4; CDR3 protein: CASSPGRDRANEKLFF; CDR3 DNA: TGTGCCAGCAGCCCGGGCCGGGACAGGGCGAATGAAAAACTGTTTTTT
clone size: .; V gene: TRBV13; D gene: .; J gene: TRBJ1-4; CDR3 protein: CASSLSGGWSNEKLFF; CDR3 DNA: TGTGCCAGCAGCTTAAGCGGGGGCTGGAGTAATGAAAAACTGTTTTTT
clone size: .; V gene: TRBV6-5; D gene: TRBD2; J gene: TRBJ2-1; CDR3 protein: CASSQTSGSYNEQFF; CDR3 DNA: TGTGCCAGCAGTCAGACTAGCGGGTCCTACAATGAGCAGTTCTTC
clone size: .; V gene: TRBV28; D gene: .; J gene: TRBJ2-2; CDR3 protein: CASSLGDIISGELFF; CDR3 DNA: TGTGCCAGCAGTTTAGGGGACATAATTTCCGGGGAGCTGTTTTTT
clone size: .; V gene: TRBV4-1; D gene: TRBD2; J gene: TRBJ2-2; CDR3 protein: CASSPLMGWLAGGNTGELFF; CDR3 DNA: TGCGCCAGCAGCCCCTTGATGGGGTGGCTAGCGGGGGGGAACACCGGGGAGCTGTTTTTT
clone size: .; V gene: TRBV3-1/TRBV3-2; D gene: .; J gene: TRBJ1-4; CDR3 protein: CASSQGHSGSEKLFF; CDR3 DNA: TGTGCCAGCAGCCAAGGTCACTCAGGGTCCGAAAAACTGTTTTTT
clone size: .; V gene: TRBV5-4; D gene: .; J gene: TRBJ1-4; CDR3 protein: CASSSGVDEKLFF; CDR3 DNA: TGTGCCAGCAGTTCGGGGGTTGACGAAAAACTGTTTTTT
clone size: once; V gene: TRBV4-1; D gene: .; J gene: TRBJ2-1; CDR3 protein: CASSQEVKMRNNEQFF; CDR3 DNA: TGCGCCAGCAGCCAAGAGGTTAAGATGCGCAACAATGAGCAGTTCTTC
clone size: .; V gene: TRBV5-1; D gene: .; J gene: TRBJ1-1; CDR3 protein: CASSLDSTNTEAFF; CDR3 DNA: TGCGCCAGCAGCCTGGACAGCACGAACACTGAAGCTTTCTTT
clone size: .; V gene: TRBV19; D gene: .; J gene: TRBJ2-6; CDR3 protein: CASSTGSSGANVLTF; CDR3 DNA: TGTGCCAGTAGTACCGGGAGCTCTGGGGCCAACGTCCTGACTTTC
clone size: .; V gene: TRBV3-1/TRBV3-2; D gene: .; J gene: TRBJ1-3; CDR3 protein: CASSRGQLSGNTIYF; CDR3 DNA: TGTGCCAGCAGCCGTGGACAACTCTCTGGAAACACCATATATTTT
clone size: .; V gene: TRBV24-1; D gene: .; J gene: TRBJ2-3; CDR3 protein: CATSGSRGSLTDTQYF; CDR3 DNA: TGTGCCACCAGTGGATCACGGGGGTCCCTCACAGATACGCAGTATTTT